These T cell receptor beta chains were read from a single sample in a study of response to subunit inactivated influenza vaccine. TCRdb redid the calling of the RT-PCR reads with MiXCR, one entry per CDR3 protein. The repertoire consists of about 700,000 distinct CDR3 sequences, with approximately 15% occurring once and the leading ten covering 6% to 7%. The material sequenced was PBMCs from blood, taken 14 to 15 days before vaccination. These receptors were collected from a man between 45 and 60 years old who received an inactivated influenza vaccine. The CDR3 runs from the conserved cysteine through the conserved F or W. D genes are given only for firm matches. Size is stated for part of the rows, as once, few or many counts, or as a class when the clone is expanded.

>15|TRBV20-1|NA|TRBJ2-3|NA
TGCAGTGCTAGAGATCAGGGGAGGCCTGCAGATACGCAGTATTTT
CSARDQGRPADTQYF
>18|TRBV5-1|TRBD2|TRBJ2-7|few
TGCGCCAGCAACTATTCCCCCTCGGCGGCGGGAGGGGTATACGAGCAGTACTTC
CASNYSPSAAGGVYEQYF
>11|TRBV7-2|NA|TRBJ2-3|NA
TGTGCCAGCACGCCTTCAGATACGCAGTATTTT
CASTPSDTQYF
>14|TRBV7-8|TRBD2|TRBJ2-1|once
TGTGCCAGCAGAACTAGCGGCCTTTACAATGAGCAGTTCTTC
CASRTSGLYNEQFF
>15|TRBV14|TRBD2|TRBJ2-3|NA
TGTGCCAGCAGCCAACCGGGAGGGCCGGATGATACGCAGTATTTT
CASSQPGGPDDTQYF
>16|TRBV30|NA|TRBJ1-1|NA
TGTGCCTGGAGTGTACGCCGGGGTTATCCGAACACTGAAGCTTTCTTT
CAWSVRRGYPNTEAFF
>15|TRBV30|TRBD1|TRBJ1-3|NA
TGTGCCTGGAGTATCTGGGGGACAGCTGGAAACACCATATATTTT
CAWSIWGTAGNTIYF
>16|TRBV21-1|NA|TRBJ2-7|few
TGTGCCAGCAGCAAAGAAGGGACTAAGAGGAGGTACGAGCAGTACTTC
CASSKEGTKRRYEQYF
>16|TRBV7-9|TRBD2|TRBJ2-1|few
TGTGCCAGCAGCTTAGTAGCGGGAGAAAGGTTCAATGAGCAGTTCTTC
CASSLVAGERFNEQFF
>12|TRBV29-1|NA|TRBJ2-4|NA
TGCAGCGTTGAAGATGACAAAAACATTCAGTACTTC
CSVEDDKNIQYF
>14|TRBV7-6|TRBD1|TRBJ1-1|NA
TGTGCCAGCAGCTCGACAGGGAAATTCTCTGAAGCTTTCTTT
CASSSTGKFSEAFF
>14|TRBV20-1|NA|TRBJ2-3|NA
TGCAGTGTTCAACTGGAACACTACACAGATACGCAGTATTTT
CSVQLEHYTDTQYF